This TCR beta chain came from a study of technical replicates of blood from a few donors. The method was immunoSEQ multiplex PCR; TCRdb's version includes in-frame clones alone and lacks a portion of them. The sample has about 53,000 clones, about 86% seen once; the top ten hold approximately 5.9%. This CDR3 comprises 12 residues. Germline CDR1 and CDR2: GTSNPN and SVGIG (reference sequence). V was cut by 1 base and J by 5 bases, with 8 bases left in between. V usage is TRBV30 and J usage is TRBJ1-1; tentative D call: TRBD1 (5 bases). The origin of this receptor is a human donor in good health. Some clones in this sample may be carry-over from other donors' samples. What was sequenced was PBMCs. DNA of the CDR3: TGTGCCTGGAGTGCTCAGGGAACTGAAGCTTTCTTT. This gives the protein CAWSAQGTEAFF.